The next 15 T cell receptor beta chains were all read from a single sample in a study of identical twins (dated by TCRdb to 2016 to 2018). Library preparation employed 5' RACE. These reads were obtained on an Illumina HiSeq 2000. Clones were called with MiXCR by TCRdb after fastp trimmed the public reads at Q25, and only in-frame beta chains were retained. Every entry covers one CDR3 protein and lists the most common genes and DNA from its rows. The sample includes approximately 690,000 distinct CDR3 sequences, with over 5% observed a single time. The ten largest make up approximately 2% of the sample. The sequenced sample consisted of naive T cells sorted from blood. Read against the paper, the sample's cell subset or site label means: cells isolated with a human naive T-cell isolation kit. These receptor sequences come from a young man in good health.

Concerning this clonotype: Given a much more abundant clone one base away, this may be a read error. No conserved phenylalanine or tryptophan is present at the end of the CDR3, so a read error is the likely explanation. CDR3 sequence (DNA): TGCAGTGCGTCCGGGGGGAGGAATTCACCCCTCCACGTT. As protein: CSASGGRNSPLHV. The chain recombines TRBV20-1 with TRBJ1-6; D possibly corresponds to TRBD1 (5 bases). CDR1 DFQATT and CDR2 SNEGSKA come from the germline V gene (reference sequence). The CDR3 length is 13 residues. V was trimmed by 6 bases and J by 7 bases, leaving 13 bases between them.

This clonotype was detected only a few times. J is TRBJ1-4 and V is TRBV11-2; D remains ambiguous. The CDR3 is made up of 15 amino acids. Trimming removed 5 bases at V and 0 bases at J, with 10 bases between. CDR1 is SGHAT, CDR2 FQNNGV, per germline. CDR3 in amino acids: CASSPNIATNEKLFF. The CDR3 DNA reads TGTGCCAGCAGCCCCAACATCGCAACTAATGAAAAACTGTTTTTT.

V is TRBV10-3 and J is TRBJ2-1; D unclear. Trimming removed 3 bases from V and 2 bases from J, with 11 bases in between. This CDR3 has 15 amino acids. The germline V gene has CDR1 ENHRY and CDR2 SYGVKD. The CDR3 sequence: CAISESVAAYNEQFF. The DNA for the CDR3 is TGTGCCATCAGTGAATCAGTTGCCGCCTACAATGAGCAGTTCTTC.

In this sample, this clonotype turned up many times. The chain carries TRBV4-3 and TRBJ2-1, with D unclear. V was shortened by 4 bases and J by 2 bases, with 12 bases between the two germline ends. Germline V gives CDR1 LGHNA, CDR2 YSLEER. The CDR3 length is 15 residues. The DNA for the CDR3 is TGCGCCAGCAGCCGGGCCGCCGCCACCTACAATGAGCAGTTCTTC. Protein: CASSRAAATYNEQFF.

This clonotype was recorded many times. The chain links TRBV15 to TRBJ2-3; no firm D call. The CDR3 sequence is 14 residues long. Germline V lookup: CDR1 LNHNV, CDR2 YYDKDF (reference sequence). V shed 1 base and J shed 1 base, with 6 bases lying between them. CDR3 residues: CATSRAPGTDTQYF. The CDR3 nucleotides are TGTGCCACCAGCAGAGCCCCCGGCACAGATACGCAGTATTTT.

This clonotype has more than one count but fewer than ten. The V call is TRBV5-1, the J call TRBJ2-1, with 9 bases fitting TRBD2. The length of the CDR3 is 15 residues. Germline CDR1 is SGHRS and CDR2 is YFSETQ. Losses at the gene ends were 7 bases for V and 6 bases for J; bases not matched to a gene: 11. The CDR3 DNA sequence: TGCGCCAGCTCCAGGCGGGAGGGAACGGGCAATGAGCAGTTCTTC. Residues: CASSRREGTGNEQFF.

The chain links TRBV28 to TRBJ2-7, with TRBD2 as a possible D gene (7 bases). CDR1 is MDHEN and CDR2 is SYDVKM in the germline V gene. V dropped 11 bases and J dropped 6 bases, with 17 bases sitting between them. The CDR3 runs to 12 residues. The CDR3 is CASRAGASEQYF. In nucleotides, the CDR3 is TGTGCCTCCAGGGCGGGGGCCTCCGAGCAGTACTTC.

This clonotype was picked up many times. CDR3 sequence (DNA): TGTGCCAGCAGCTACGACAGGGGCCATGGCTACACCTTC. It specifies CASSYDRGHGYTF. This chain connects TRBV12-3 or TRBV12-4 to TRBJ1-2; 8 bases line up with TRBD1. V trimming: 6 bases; J trimming: 6 bases; junction bases outside the gene matches: 6. The CDR3 is 13 amino acids.

The table lists this clonotype with a few counts. As DNA, the CDR3 is TGTGCCATCAGTGAAGGGACAGGGCAACGGGGGACCCAGTACTTC. This translates into CAISEGTGQRGTQYF. This chain connects TRBV10-3 to TRBJ2-5; TRBD1 aligns across 9 bases. V shed 3 bases and J 7 bases; nucleotides not matched to a gene: 9. The length of the CDR3 is 15 residues. Germline assignment: CDR1 ENHRY and CDR2 SYGVKD.

The table lists this clonotype with many counts. The chain joins TRBV12-3 or TRBV12-4 to TRBJ1-1; 9 bases agree with TRBD1. The CDR3 contains 14 residues. After removal of 1 base from V and 7 bases from J, the junction contained 4 bases not matched to a gene. The CDR3 loop is CASSLGDREDEAFF. The CDR3 region has the DNA TGTGCCAGCAGTTTAGGGGACAGGGAGGATGAAGCTTTCTTT.

This clonotype appeared a few times. The V call is TRBV14, the J call TRBJ2-1; D possibly corresponds to TRBD2 (5 bases). V dropped 0 bases and J dropped 13 bases, with 13 bases sitting between them. From germline, CDR1 is SGHDN and CDR2 FVKESK. The length of the CDR3 is 13 residues. This chain's CDR3 is CASSQERAGGQFF. The DNA of the CDR3 is TGTGCCAGCAGCCAAGAAAGGGCAGGAGGTCAGTTCTTC.

This chain uses TRBV5-5 with TRBJ1-1, with 8 bases fitting TRBD1. The CDR3 is 14 amino acids. CDR1 is SGHKS and CDR2 is YYEKEE in the germline V gene (reference sequence). Unmatched junction bases numbered 7, after V lost 4 bases and J lost 5 bases. The CDR3 DNA reads TGTGCCAGCAGCGAGACAGGGGTTTGGACTGAAGCTTTCTTT. Encoded protein: CASSETGVWTEAFF.

This clonotype was seen ten or more times. This chain connects TRBV3-1 to TRBJ2-1, with D possibly TRBD2 on 5 matching bases. Trimming removed 0 bases from V and 8 bases from J, with 20 bases in between. Germline-derived CDR1 and CDR2 are LGHDT and YNNKEL (reference sequence). The CDR3 runs 17 residues. CDR3: CASSQDRSPRVGDEQFF. CDR3 DNA sequence: TGTGCCAGCAGCCAAGATCGTTCCCCGCGGGTTGGTGATGAGCAGTTCTTC.

The table lists this clonotype with a few counts. V and J are TRBV28 and TRBJ2-7; no reliable D call. V gave up 4 bases and J gave up 0 bases, with 7 bases separating them. CDR3 length: 13 residues. Germline V lookup: CDR1 MDHEN, CDR2 SYDVKM. The CDR3 DNA sequence: TGTGCCAGCAGTTCCATTAGCTCCTACGAGCAGTACGTC. It yields the protein CASSSISSYEQYV.

This clonotype was observed many times. The V call is TRBV27, the J call TRBJ2-1; 7 bases match TRBD2. Germline V CDR1 and CDR2: MNHEY, SMNVEV (reference sequence). J gave up 4 bases and V 5 bases, and 8 bases lay outside the gene matches. This CDR3 is 15 amino acids long. CDR3 in DNA: TGTGCCAGCAGTGGGGAGGGCGGGGCTTACAATGAGCAGTTCTTC. The encoded protein is CASSGEGGAYNEQFF.